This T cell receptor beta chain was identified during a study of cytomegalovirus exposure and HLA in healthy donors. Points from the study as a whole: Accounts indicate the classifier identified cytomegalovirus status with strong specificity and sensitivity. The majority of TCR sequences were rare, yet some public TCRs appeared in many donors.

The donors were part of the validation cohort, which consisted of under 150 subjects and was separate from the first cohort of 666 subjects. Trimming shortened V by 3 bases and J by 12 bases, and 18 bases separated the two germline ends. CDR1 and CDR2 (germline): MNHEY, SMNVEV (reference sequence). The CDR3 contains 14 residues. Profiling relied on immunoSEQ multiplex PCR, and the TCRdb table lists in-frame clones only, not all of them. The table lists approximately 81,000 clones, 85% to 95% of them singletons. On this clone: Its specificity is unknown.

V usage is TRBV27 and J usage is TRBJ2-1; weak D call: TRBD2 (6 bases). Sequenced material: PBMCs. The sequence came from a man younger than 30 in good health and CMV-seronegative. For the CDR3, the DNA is TGTGCCAGCAGTTTTTACCCACAAACCGGGGGGCAGTTCTTC. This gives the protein CASSFYPQTGGQFF.